Included here is one TCR beta chain sequence, with context. The antigen is undetermined. This sample is drawn from a study of blood T cells in healthy people across ages. General observations from the study: Age advanced and TCR beta diversity per million T cells fell, roughly linearly. Naive T cell percentage strongly correlated with TCR beta diversity.

Together with a sample-barcoded 5' primer, a J-beta primer mix was included in a second PCR lasting roughly 6 to 12 cycles. Every cDNA molecule carried a tag from a template-switch adaptor bearing 12 random nucleotides. TCRdb reprocessed the 5' RACE reads via MiXCR and lists one record per CDR3 protein. In the table there are 720,000 or so distinct CDR3 sequences, around 41% of which are singletons. The CDR3 spans 15 residues. The germline V gene encodes CDR1 MDHEN and CDR2 SYDVKM. V was pared by 6 bases and J by 4 bases, with 13 bases between. This sequence was found in a man older than 75 in good health. The chain couples TRBV28 to TRBJ2-6, with D maybe TRBD1 (6 bases). The sample consisted of blood. The CDR3 loop is CASSTAGAGANVLTF. The DNA for the CDR3 is TGTGCCAGCAGCACCGCAGGGGCCGGGGCCAACGTCCTGACTTTC.